These T cell receptor beta chains were read from a single sample in a study of CD8 T cells in Susac syndrome. TCRdb itself ran the immunoSEQ multiplex PCR reads through MiXCR, one entry per CDR3 protein. The table has about 210,000 distinct CDR3 sequences, nearly 97% seen once. Sequences were obtained from CD4+ T cells from PBMCs. Receptor source: a human donor with multiple sclerosis. Both conserved end residues are part of each CDR3. A D gene is named only where the DNA matches it firmly. Not every row has a clone size; where given, it reads once, few, many or a size class.

>TRBV20-1|TRBJ2-5|TRBD1|NA
TGCAGTGCTGCAGGACAGGGAAGGACCCAGTACTTC
CSAAGQGRTQYF
>TRBV30|TRBJ2-7|TRBD1|NA
TGTGCCTGGAGTGAACAGGGGACCCACGAGCAGTACTTC
CAWSEQGTHEQYF
>TRBV20-1|TRBJ2-7|NA|NA
TGCAGTGCTAGCCCGACAGACTACGAGCAGTACTTC
CSASPTDYEQYF
>TRBV30|TRBJ1-2|NA|once
TGTGCCACATCGGGGGGCTACACCTTC
CATSGGYTF
>TRBV14|TRBJ2-2|TRBD1|NA
TGTGCCAGCAGCCAGACGAGGGGGCTAAACACCGGGGAGCTGTTTTTT
CASSQTRGLNTGELFF
>TRBV20-1|TRBJ1-3|NA|NA
TGCAGTGCTAGCGACTACTCTGGAAACACCATATATTTT
CSASDYSGNTIYF
>TRBV14|TRBJ2-2|TRBD1|NA
TGTGCCAGCAGCCGGGGGACAGACACCGGGGAGCTGTTTTTT
CASSRGTDTGELFF
>TRBV5-1|TRBJ2-3|TRBD2|NA
TGCGCCAGCAGCTTGGATATTCTGACTAGCAGGGGCACAGATACGCAGTATTTT
CASSLDILTSRGTDTQYF
>TRBV20-1|TRBJ2-3|NA|NA
TGCAGTGCTAGAATACCAGGGACAGATACGCAGTATTTT
CSARIPGTDTQYF
>TRBV21-1|TRBJ1-2|NA|NA
TGTGCCAGCAGCAAAGAGTCTGGCAGGCCTCGGTTAGGCTACACCTTC
CASSKESGRPRLGYTF
>TRBV9|TRBJ2-1|TRBD2|NA
TGTGCCAGCAGCGTAGGAACTAGCGGGAACCATGAGCAGTTCTTC
CASSVGTSGNHEQFF
>TRBV5-1|TRBJ2-1|NA|NA
TGCGCCAGCAGTTCTCGTGGTGAGCAGTTCTTC
CASSSRGEQFF
>TRBV23-1|TRBJ2-7|TRBD1|once
TGCGCCAGCAGGCTCCCCGGGACAGGGCTCTACGAGCAGTACTTC
CASRLPGTGLYEQYF
>TRBV3-1|TRBJ2-5|TRBD2|NA
TGTGCCAGCAGCCAAGATCCAACTAGCGGGAGCAGGGAGACCCAGTACTTC
CASSQDPTSGSRETQYF
>TRBV3-1|TRBJ2-3|TRBD1|NA
TGTGCCATCGGGACAGGGGCTTGGGATACGCAGTATTTT
CAIGTGAWDTQYF
>TRBV20-1|TRBJ2-1|TRBD2|NA
TGCAGTCCTGTGGGACTAGCGCGGAATGAGCAGTTCTTC
CSPVGLARNEQFF
>TRBV11-2|TRBJ2-7|TRBD2|NA
TGTGCCAGCAGCAGGGCGGGGGGGTACGAGCAGTACTTC
CASSRAGGYEQYF
>TRBV7-2|TRBJ2-2|TRBD1|NA
TGTGCCAGCAGCTTAAACAGGGGTAACACCGGGGAGCTGTTTTTT
CASSLNRGNTGELFF
>TRBV7-2|TRBJ2-2|NA|NA
TGTGCCAGCAGCTTAGACGCCAGGCCCACCGGGGAGCTGTTTTTT
CASSLDARPTGELFF
>TRBV5-1|TRBJ2-7|TRBD2|NA
TGCGCCAGCAGCTTGGAAAGCGGGAGGGGCCGGGACGAGCAGTACTTC
CASSLESGRGRDEQYF
>TRBV20-1|TRBJ2-1|NA|NA
TGCAGTGCTAGAGTTCCGGGCTACAATGAGCAGTTCTTC
CSARVPGYNEQFF
>TRBV28|TRBJ2-7|NA|NA
TGTGCCAGCAGTCCACCCAGACTCGAGCAGTACTTC
CASSPPRLEQYF
>TRBV5-1|TRBJ2-7|TRBD2|NA
TGCGCCAGCAGCTTGGTTTCTAGCGGGGGGGCAATCTACGAGCAGTACTTC
CASSLVSSGGAIYEQYF
>TRBV4-1|TRBJ1-1|NA|once
TGCGCCAGCAGCCAAGTCACATCCGTTAACCTTGAAGCTTTCTTT
CASSQVTSVNLEAFF
>TRBV11-2|TRBJ1-1|TRBD1|NA
TGTGCCAGCAGCTTCAGACCGGACAGGGGAGGCACTGAAGCTTTCTTT
CASSFRPDRGGTEAFF
>TRBV12-3/TRBV12-4|TRBJ2-2|TRBD1|NA
TGTGCCAGCAGTTTGAGGGACAGGCCGACCGGGGAGCTGTTTTTT
CASSLRDRPTGELFF
>TRBV27|TRBJ2-7|TRBD2|NA
TGTGCCAGCAGTTGGGCCGGGACTAGCGCGTACGAGCAGTACTTC
CASSWAGTSAYEQYF
>TRBV11-2|TRBJ2-7|NA|NA
TGTGCCAGCAGCTTAGATCCGGGCGGGTCAGGGGTCGCCTACGAGCAGTACTTC
CASSLDPGGSGVAYEQYF
>TRBV13|TRBJ1-4|NA|NA
TGTGCCAGCAGCGAGCGAATTCCAGGGTCGGGTGAAAAACTGTTTTTT
CASSERIPGSGEKLFF
>TRBV7-2|TRBJ1-2|TRBD1|NA
TGTGCCAGCAGCTTAGATGGGACAGGTGGTGGCTACACCTTC
CASSLDGTGGGYTF
>TRBV24-1|TRBJ1-2|NA|NA
TGTGCCACCAGTGCCCCCAGGGCGGGTTTCTACTTC
CATSAPRAGFYF
>TRBV25-1|TRBJ2-5|NA|NA
TGTGCCAGCAGTCCCACGGGACGGGCGCGAGAGACCCAGTACTTC
CASSPTGRARETQYF
>TRBV3-1|TRBJ2-4|NA|NA
TGTGCCAGCAGCCAAGGGTCGGGCAACATTCAGTACTTC
CASSQGSGNIQYF
>TRBV28|TRBJ2-7|NA|NA
TGTGCCAGCAGTTTCGGGAAGCCCAAAGGGGAGCAGTACTTC
CASSFGKPKGEQYF
>TRBV20-1|TRBJ2-4|TRBD2|NA
TGCAGTGCTAGAAACAGCGGGACAGCCAAAAACATTCAGTACTTC
CSARNSGTAKNIQYF
>TRBV20-1|TRBJ1-4|NA|NA
TGCAGTGCTAGACACAGACGAGGGGATCCTCAGGGGCCAACTAATGAAAAACTGTTTTTT
CSARHRRGDPQGPTNEKLFF
>TRBV2|TRBJ1-1|NA|NA
TGTGCCAGCGGGGGTTCGGGGTACACTGAAGCTTTCTTT
CASGGSGYTEAFF
>TRBV4-1|TRBJ2-7|NA|NA
TGCGCCAGCAGCCTAACCCCCGGGACTCACCCCTACGAGCAGTACTTC
CASSLTPGTHPYEQYF